This TCR beta chain was recorded in a study of T cell responses to AZD1222 COVID-19 vaccine. This CDR3 contains 13 residues. Looked up from germline, CDR1 is MDHEN and CDR2 is SYDVKM. Trimming took 7 bases from V and 6 from J, leaving 15 bases between them. The data were produced by immunoSEQ multiplex PCR, yet TCRdb's version contains in-frame clones alone and is incomplete. The sample records some 180,000 clones, 70% to 90% being singletons. This chain connects TRBV28 to TRBJ1-2; D is unresolved. The receptor's source is an adult in good health. The material sequenced was peripheral blood, taken on day 0 of AZD1222 vaccination. CDR3 nucleotides: TGTGCCAGCACTTCTTGGTTTGGCCATGGCTACACCTTC. Protein product: CASTSWFGHGYTF.